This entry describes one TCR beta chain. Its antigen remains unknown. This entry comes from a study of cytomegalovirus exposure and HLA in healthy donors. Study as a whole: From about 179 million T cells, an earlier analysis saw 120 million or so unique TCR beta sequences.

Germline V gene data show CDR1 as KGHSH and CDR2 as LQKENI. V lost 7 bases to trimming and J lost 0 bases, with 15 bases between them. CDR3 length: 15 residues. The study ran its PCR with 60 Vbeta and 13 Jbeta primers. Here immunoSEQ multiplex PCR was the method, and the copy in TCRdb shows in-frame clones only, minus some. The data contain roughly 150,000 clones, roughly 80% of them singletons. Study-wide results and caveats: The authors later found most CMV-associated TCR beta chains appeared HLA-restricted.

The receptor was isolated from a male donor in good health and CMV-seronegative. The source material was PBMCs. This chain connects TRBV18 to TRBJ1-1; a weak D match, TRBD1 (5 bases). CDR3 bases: TGTGCCAGCTACGATACAGGCGGCTTGAACACTGAAGCTTTCTTT. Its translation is CASYDTGGLNTEAFF.